Given below is one T cell receptor (beta chain) in context. The germline CDR1 and CDR2 sequences are MNHEY and SVGAGI. Trimming took off 8 bases at V and 3 bases at J, with 16 bases between the two ends. This CDR3 is built from 14 residues. The source of the sample is a study of blood T cell repertoires in COVID-19. Method: immunoSEQ multiplex PCR; TCRdb's copy keeps in-frame clones and lacks some. The table lists about 260,000 clones, around nine tenths of them singletons. The V and J genes are TRBV6-5 and TRBJ1-2; possible D gene TRBD1, 5 bases. The sequenced sample was peripheral blood. This clonotype was obtained from a woman aged 70-85 years with COVID-19, enrolled during active disease. The CDR3 bases are TGTGCCAGCTCCCCGGCAGGGTCTTACTATGGCTACACCTTC. This sequence encodes CASSPAGSYYGYTF.